Detailed here is one T cell receptor beta chain. This sample is drawn from a study of T cells in localized non-small cell lung cancer. Sequencing used immunoSEQ multiplex PCR; TCRdb keeps in-frame clones, though not all of them. Among 65,000 or so clones listed, roughly 80% were seen once. J lost 2 bases, V lost 0 bases, and 7 bases had no gene match. The CDR3 runs to 17 residues. The germline V gene encodes CDR1 KGHSH and CDR2 LQKENI. The V gene is TRBV18, the J gene TRBJ2-1; the match to TRBD2 covers 7 bases. This specimen consisted of PBMCs, obtained before any cancer treatment. This TCR was sampled from a man aged 40 to 70 with stage II lung adenocarcinoma. The CDR3 spells CASSPPGGQLTYNEQFF. CDR3 nucleotides: TGTGCCAGCTCACCACCGGGAGGGCAACTAACCTACAATGAGCAGTTCTTC.